The following is a T cell receptor beta chain sequence with its context. The CDR3 has 15 residues. Germline values: CDR1 LGHDT, CDR2 YNNKEL (reference sequence). V was pared by 5 bases and J by 4 bases, with 17 bases between. Original analysis: Amplifying reference gene primers gave estimates of nucleated cell counts. Sequenced by immunoSEQ multiplex PCR; TCRdb stores in-frame clones only, minus some. V and J calls and clone size follow that table, whereas D and trimming were derived from the DNA. The table includes around 110,000 clones, roughly four fifths detected once. This entry comes from a study of blood T cell repertoires in COVID-19. Overall study context: The United States, Italy and Spain supplied acute and convalescent COVID-19 samples. In each case, the material was cDNA or gDNA derived from T cells, B-cell-depleted T cells, or PBMCs.

This chain links TRBV3-1 (or the pseudogene TRBV3-2) with TRBJ1-2, with D perhaps TRBD1 (5 bases). The sequenced sample consisted of peripheral blood. The clonotype originates from a man between 65 and 85 years old with active or convalescent COVID-19. CDR3 amino acids: CASSTRQPPIYGYTF. CDR3 coding DNA: TGTGCCAGCAGCACCCGACAGCCCCCGATCTATGGCTACACCTTC.